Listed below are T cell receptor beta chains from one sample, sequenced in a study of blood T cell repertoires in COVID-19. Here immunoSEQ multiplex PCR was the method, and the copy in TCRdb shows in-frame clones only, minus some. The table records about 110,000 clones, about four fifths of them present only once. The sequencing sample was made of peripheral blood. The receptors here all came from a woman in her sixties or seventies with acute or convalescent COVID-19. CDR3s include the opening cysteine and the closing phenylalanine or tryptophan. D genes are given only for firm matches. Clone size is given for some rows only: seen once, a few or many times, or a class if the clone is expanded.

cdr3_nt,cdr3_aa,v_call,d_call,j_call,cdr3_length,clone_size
TGTGCCTGGAGTTCGGGGTCGGGCAATCAGCCCCAGCATTTT,CAWSSGSGNQPQHF,TRBV30,.,TRBJ1-5,14,.
TGTGCCAGCAGTCCGACCCCAAACAGGGAAATGAACACTGAAGCTTTCTTT,CASSPTPNREMNTEAFF,TRBV28,.,TRBJ1-1,17,.
TGCGCCAGCAGCCGGGGCCAACAGGGCCGGTCCTACGAGCAGTACTTC,CASSRGQQGRSYEQYF,TRBV5-1,.,TRBJ2-7,16,.
TGTGCCAGCAGTTTGGGACGAGGGCCAGGGGCAGAGACCCAGTACTTC,CASSLGRGPGAETQYF,TRBV28,.,TRBJ2-5,16,once
TGTGCCAGCAGCTTTGGGACAGGGTATGGAGAGCCCCAGCATTTT,CASSFGTGYGEPQHF,TRBV7-9,TRBD1,TRBJ1-5,15,.
TGTGCCAGTAGTGTCTTAGCGGGATCCTACGAGCAGTACTTC,CASSVLAGSYEQYF,TRBV19,TRBD2,TRBJ2-7,14,.
TGTGCCAGCAGCCCAGGGGGACTCCCTCTCTACGAGCAGTACTTC,CASSPGGLPLYEQYF,TRBV7-9,.,TRBJ2-7,15,.
TGTGCCAGCAGTCGCAGGGGAATAAGCAATCAGCCCCAGCATTTT,CASSRRGISNQPQHF,TRBV7-2,.,TRBJ1-5,15,few
TGTGCCAGCAGCCAGGGGAGGGCTGAAGCTTTCTTT,CASSQGRAEAFF,TRBV9,.,TRBJ1-1,12,.
TGTGCCAGCAAGGTCTCAACAGGACTATACGAGCAGTACTTC,CASKVSTGLYEQYF,TRBV6-5,.,TRBJ2-7,14,.
TGTGCCAGCAGTTACGGACTGGAAGCTTTCTTT,CASSYGLEAFF,TRBV27,.,TRBJ1-1,11,.
TGTGCCAGCAGCCAGGGAGGGACACCGATTGAGGAGCAGTACTTC,CASSQGGTPIEEQYF,TRBV11-2,.,TRBJ2-7,15,.
TGTGCCAGCAGTTTCGGACAGGGGCATAGCAATCAGCCCCAGCATTTT,CASSFGQGHSNQPQHF,TRBV27,TRBD1,TRBJ1-5,16,.
TGTGCCAGCAGTTTATATCGGCGGGGCTCCTACGAGCAGTACTTC,CASSLYRRGSYEQYF,TRBV27,.,TRBJ2-7,15,.
TGTGCCAGCAGCTTAGCCAGGGCCACTGAAGCTTTCTTT,CASSLARATEAFF,TRBV11-2,.,TRBJ1-1,13,.